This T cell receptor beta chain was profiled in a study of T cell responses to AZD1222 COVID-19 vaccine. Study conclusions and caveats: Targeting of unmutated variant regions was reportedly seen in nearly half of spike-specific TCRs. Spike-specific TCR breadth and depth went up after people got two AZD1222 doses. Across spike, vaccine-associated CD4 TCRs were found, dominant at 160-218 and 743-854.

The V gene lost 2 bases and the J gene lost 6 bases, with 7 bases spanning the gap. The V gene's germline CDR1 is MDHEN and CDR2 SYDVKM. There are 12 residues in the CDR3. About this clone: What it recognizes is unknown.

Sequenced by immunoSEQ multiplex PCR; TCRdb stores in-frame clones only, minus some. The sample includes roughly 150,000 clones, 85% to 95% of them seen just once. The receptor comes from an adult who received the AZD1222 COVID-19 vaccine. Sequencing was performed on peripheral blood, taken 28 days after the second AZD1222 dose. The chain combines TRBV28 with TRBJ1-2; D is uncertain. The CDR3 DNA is TGTGCCAGCAGTTTAGGTGAGGATGGCTACACCTTC. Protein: CASSLGEDGYTF.